The 28 T cell receptor beta chains below come from one sample, sequenced in a study of cytomegalovirus exposure and HLA in healthy donors. The primer mix had 60 Vbeta and 13 Jbeta primers. Using immunoSEQ multiplex PCR, the repertoire was profiled, and TCRdb retains in-frame clones only, with some absent. The sample contains 100,000 or so clones, more than 70% of which appear only once. The sequencing sample was made of PBMCs. The source of these receptors is a male donor in good health and CMV-seropositive.

This chain connects TRBV29-1 to TRBJ2-4, with 7 bases fitting TRBD2. This CDR3 is built from 16 residues. V dropped 4 bases and J dropped 0; count of bases not matched to a gene: 9. Germline V CDR1 and CDR2: SQVTM, ANQGSEA. The CDR3 here is CSVVTSDDIAKNIQYF. The CDR3 DNA follows: TGCAGCGTTGTTACTAGCGACGATATAGCCAAAAACATTCAGTACTTC.

In this sample, this clone turned up a few times. The CDR3 DNA is TGTGCCAGCTCACCCCGGGAGGGATTGGGAGAGACCCAGTACTTC. It yields the protein CASSPREGLGETQYF. This chain joins TRBV18 and TRBJ2-5; 8 nucleotides align to TRBD2. Per germline, CDR1 KGHSH and CDR2 LQKENI. The ends lost 3 bases at V and 4 bases at J; junction bases unmatched: 7. This CDR3 has 15 residues.

This chain joins TRBV28 and TRBJ2-3, with 11 bases that match TRBD2. This CDR3 is 16 amino acids long. Germline CDR1 MDHEN, CDR2 SYDVKM. V lost 6 bases, J lost 2 bases, and 7 bases stayed unmatched. The CDR3 DNA reads as TGTGCCAGCAGCCGCGGACTAGCGGGCTCCACAGATACGCAGTATTTT. Its translation: CASSRGLAGSTDTQYF.

The chain is built from TRBV7-9 and TRBJ2-1; no clear D. Per germline, CDR1 SEHNR and CDR2 FQNEAQ (reference sequence). The length of the CDR3 is 15 residues. V lost 4 bases to trimming and J lost 5 bases, with 15 bases between them. The DNA of the CDR3 is TGTGCCAGCAGCTCACCTCCAAACCAGAACAATGAGCAGTTCTTC. Translation: CASSSPPNQNNEQFF. The whole variable domain, filled in from reference TRBV7-9 and TRBJ2-1, reads DTGVSQNPRHKITKRGQNVTFRCDPISEHNRLYWYRQTLGQGPEFLTYFQNEAQLEKSRLLSDRFSAERPKGSFSTLEIQRTEQGDSAMYLCASSSPPNQNNEQFFGPGTRLTVL.

The chain joins TRBV5-1 to TRBJ1-6; TRBD1 aligns across 12 bases. V lost 3 bases to trimming and J lost 6 bases; unmatched junction nucleotides: 7. This CDR3 has 17 residues. Germline V gene data show CDR1 as SGHRS and CDR2 as YFSETQ. DNA of the CDR3: TGCGCCAGCAGCTACCGTGGGACAGGGGGCGGTAATTCACCCCTCCACTTT. Its translation is CASSYRGTGGGNSPLHF.

CDR3 loop: CAWSPVPYEQYF. CDR3 DNA: TGTGCCTGGAGCCCGGTCCCCTACGAGCAGTACTTC. The J gene is TRBJ2-7, the V gene TRBV30; D gene ambiguous. The CDR3 loop spans 12 amino acids. The germline V gene has CDR1 GTSNPN and CDR2 SVGIG (reference sequence). The V end lost 3 bases, the J end lost 2 bases, and 8 bases lay between the germline ends.

As for this clone: The junction departs from germline at one end; a sequencing error may be responsible. The CDR3 nucleotides are TGTTCCAGCAGCTCCTTAACTAGCGGGGCTACAAACAGCCGCCACGAGCAGTACTTC. Amino acids: CSSSSLTSGATNSRHEQYF. The genes are TRBV7-9 and TRBJ2-7; TRBD2 matches at 10 bases. Germline CDR1 and CDR2: SEHNR and FQNEAQ (reference sequence). The length of the CDR3 is 19 residues. Together with reference TRBV7-9 and TRBJ2-7, the CDR3 gives the full variable domain: DTGVSQNPRHKITKRGQNVTFRCDPISEHNRLYWYRQTLGQGPEFLTYFQNEAQLEKSRLLSDRFSAERPKGSFSTLEIQRTEQGDSAMYLCSSSSLTSGATNSRHEQYFGPGTRLTVT.

The chain is built from TRBV11-2 and TRBJ2-1, with 8 bases matching TRBD2. After removal of 4 bases from V and 10 bases from J, the junction contained 3 bases not matched to a gene. This CDR3 region has 12 residues. Germline V gene sequence: CDR1 SGHAT, CDR2 FQNNGV. For the CDR3, the DNA is TGTGCCAGCAGCTCCGGGACTAGAGAGCAGTTCTTC. Translation gives CASSSGTREQFF.

A single count supports this clone. The chain joins TRBV4-3 to TRBJ1-4; TRBD1 matches 8 bases. The CDR3 is made up of 17 amino acids. Germline V CDR1 and CDR2: LGHNA, YSLEER. V shed 0 bases, J shed 8 bases, and the junction held 11 bases outside the gene matches. The CDR3 nucleotides read TGCGCCAGCAGCCAAGATCCCCCAGGACAGGGACGAGAAAAACTGTTTTTT. It specifies CASSQDPPGQGREKLFF.

This clone was seen a handful of times. The rearrangement links TRBV7-3 to TRBJ2-2; 7 bases agree with TRBD2. This CDR3 spans 16 amino acids. Germline V gives CDR1 SGHTA, CDR2 FQGTGA. V was clipped by 5 bases and J by 2 bases; unmatched bases: 8. The CDR3 DNA reads as TGTGCCAGCAGCCCCACACTAGCGATCAACACCGGGGAGCTGTTTTTT. Its translation: CASSPTLAINTGELFF.

Of note for this clone: The missing conserved phenylalanine or tryptophan at the end of this CDR3 makes a read error likely. The limits of the CDR3 on the DNA are not certain, so only TCRdb's listed CDR3 is given. J is TRBJ1-2 and V is TRBV3-1 (or the pseudogene TRBV3-2); the table names TRBD1, a call not compared with the DNA. The CDR3 numbers 9 amino acids, ends counted. Germline V gene sequence: CDR1 LGHDT, CDR2 YNNKEL (reference sequence). This CDR3 reads CASSSNGTG.

The chain couples TRBV7-9 to TRBJ2-5; maybe TRBD2 (6 bases). The length of the CDR3 is 14 residues. Trimming took off 3 bases at V and 5 bases at J, with 13 bases between the two ends. The germline V gene has CDR1 SEHNR and CDR2 FQNEAQ (reference sequence). CDR3 sequence: CASSFSFGGETQYF. CDR3 DNA: TGTGCCAGCAGCTTCTCCTTTGGAGGGGAGACCCAGTACTTC.

The gene calls are TRBV28 and TRBJ2-1; 7 bases map to TRBD2. Germline V gene sequence: CDR1 MDHEN, CDR2 SYDVKM. The CDR3 extends over 15 amino acids. Trimming removed 7 bases from V and 8 bases from J; junction bases left unmatched: 14. DNA for the CDR3: TGTGCCAGCACCTTATTAGGGCGGGAGAACCATGAGCAGTTCTTC. Protein product: CASTLLGRENHEQFF. Full variable domain (remainder filled in from reference TRBV28 and TRBJ2-1): DVKVTQSSRYLVKRTGEKVFLECVQDMDHENMFWYRQDPGLGLRLIYFSYDVKMKEKGDIPEGYSVSREKKERFSLILESASTNQTSMYLCASTLLGRENHEQFFGPGTRLTVL.

This clone was picked up a small number of times. This rearrangement joins TRBV29-1 to TRBJ2-1; tentative D call: TRBD2 (6 bases). The CDR3 runs 12 residues. V lost 3 bases and J 8 bases, leaving 11 bases between the germline ends. Germline CDR1 SQVTM, CDR2 ANQGSEA. CDR3 DNA sequence: TGCAGCGTTGAGGGACTGGAAGATGAGCAGTTCTTC. It encodes CSVEGLEDEQFF.

This chain links TRBV19 with TRBJ2-7, with 10 bases identical to TRBD2. The length of the CDR3 is 15 residues. Germline assignment: CDR1 LNHDA and CDR2 SQIVND (reference sequence). Trimming at V came to 1 base and at J to 8 bases, leaving 8 bases not matched to a gene. This CDR3 reads CASSIGTSGAFKQYF. The CDR3 coding sequence is TGTGCCAGTAGTATAGGTACTAGCGGGGCTTTCAAGCAGTACTTC.

The genes are TRBV7-9 and TRBJ2-7; TRBD2 agrees at 7 bases. The J segment lost 1 base and the V segment lost 6 bases, leaving 6 bases of the junction unmatched. The CDR3 spans 14 residues. CDR1 SEHNR and CDR2 FQNEAQ come from the germline V gene (reference sequence). This CDR3 is CASSPAGKSYEQYF. CDR3 coding DNA: TGTGCCAGCAGTCCAGCGGGAAAGTCCTACGAGCAGTACTTC.

The rearrangement links TRBV7-2 to TRBJ2-7; 9 positions agree with TRBD1. Trimming removed 5 bases from V and 4 bases from J; junction bases left unmatched: 3. The CDR3 totals 13 residues. Germline V gene lookup returns CDR1 SGHTA and CDR2 FQGNSA. Here the CDR3 DNA reads TGTGCCAGCAGCCGACAGGGGGATTACGAGCAGTACTTC. Amino acid sequence: CASSRQGDYEQYF.

The genes are TRBV6-6 and TRBJ2-1; D call uncertain. The CDR3 totals 12 residues. CDR1 and CDR2 from the germline V gene are MNHNY and SVGAGI (reference sequence). Trimming cost V 5 bases and J 4 bases, with 6 bases left between them. CDR3: CASSPLYNEQFF. The CDR3 DNA reads as TGTGCCAGCAGTCCTTTATACAATGAGCAGTTCTTC.

V gene TRBV10-3 combines with J gene TRBJ1-1, with D maybe TRBD1 (6 bases). CDR1 ENHRY and CDR2 SYGVKD come from the germline V gene. Trimming took off 3 bases at V and 6 bases at J, with 8 bases between the two ends. The CDR3 extends over 12 amino acids. The CDR3 here is CAISDRGPEAFF. CDR3 DNA sequence: TGTGCCATCAGTGACAGGGGACCTGAAGCTTTCTTT.

This chain joins TRBV2 and TRBJ2-7, with 9 bases lining up with TRBD2. CDR1 and CDR2 (germline): SNHLY, FYNNEI. The J segment lost 7 bases and the V segment lost 2 bases, leaving 15 bases of the junction unmatched. The CDR3 spans 17 residues. CDR3 region: CASSEIRLAGPPREQYF. The CDR3 coding sequence is TGTGCCAGCAGTGAAATTCGGCTAGCGGGACCTCCTAGAGAGCAGTACTTC.

The V call is TRBV5-1, the J call TRBJ1-4; D unresolved. CDR3 length equals 14 residues. Per germline, CDR1 SGHRS and CDR2 YFSETQ. V lost 1 base, J lost 6 bases, and 10 bases lay in between. CDR3 coding DNA: TGCGCCAGCAGCTTGCAACTGTTTGATGAAAAACTGTTTTTT. Protein: CASSLQLFDEKLFF.

This clone was seen a handful of times. The CDR3 here is CASSQRQGLRYGEQFF. CDR3 coding DNA: TGTGCCAGCAGCCAACGACAGGGCCTAAGGTACGGTGAGCAGTTCTTC. The rearrangement uses TRBV7-9 and TRBJ2-1; the match to TRBD1 covers 7 bases. The CDR3 runs 16 residues. The V gene's germline CDR1 is SEHNR and CDR2 FQNEAQ (reference sequence). Unmatched junction bases numbered 16, after V lost 5 bases and J lost 9 bases.

The chain couples TRBV19 to TRBJ2-2, with a possible D match to TRBD1 (6 bases). Germline V gene data show CDR1 as LNHDA and CDR2 as SQIVND (reference sequence). The CDR3 length is 14 residues. Between the trimmed V and J ends, which lost 6 bases and 5 bases, there was a span of 13 bases. The chain's CDR3 is CASRIGTPTGELFF. CDR3 nucleotide sequence: TGTGCCAGTAGGATTGGGACACCGACCGGGGAGCTGTTTTTT.

This clone is labeled medium-sized (0.01 to 0.1%). V is TRBV28 and J is TRBJ2-5; a weak D match, TRBD2 (6 bases). With 2 bases removed from V and 5 bases from J, the gap between germline ends came to 15 bases. The CDR3 has 15 residues. Germline loops: CDR1 MDHEN, CDR2 SYDVKM. CDR3 region: CASSLEEGAGETQYF. The DNA for the CDR3 is TGTGCCAGCAGTTTAGAAGAGGGCGCGGGGGAGACCCAGTACTTC.

The chain has TRBV5-1 and TRBJ1-1; tentatively, D is TRBD1 (5 bases). Trimming removed 6 bases at V and 1 base at J, with 16 bases between. The CDR3 has 15 residues. CDR1 and CDR2 (germline): SGHRS, YFSETQ. CDR3 in amino acids: CASNPPGLGNTEAFF. DNA for the CDR3: TGCGCCAGCAACCCCCCAGGGCTTGGGAACACTGAAGCTTTCTTT.

V gene TRBV6-4 combines with J gene TRBJ2-7, with a tentative D call TRBD2 (5 bases). Germline assignment: CDR1 MRHNA and CDR2 SNTAGT. CDR3 size: 17 residues. V was pared by 2 bases and J by 5 bases, with 22 bases between. The CDR3 here is CASSDPTLGMRADEQYF. DNA of the CDR3: TGTGCCAGCAGTGACCCTACTCTTGGCATGAGGGCTGACGAGCAGTACTTC.

J is TRBJ2-3 and V is TRBV27, with 10 bases lining up with TRBD2. With V trimmed by 6 bases and J by 5 bases, 11 bases remained unmatched. The CDR3 is made up of 16 amino acids. CDR1 is MNHEY, CDR2 SMNVEV, per germline (reference sequence). CDR3 sequence reads: CASRRGLAGVGDTQYF. In nucleotides, the CDR3 is TGTGCCAGCAGGAGGGGGCTAGCGGGAGTGGGAGATACGCAGTATTTT.

J is TRBJ2-5 and V is TRBV2, with 10 nucleotides matching TRBD1. Germline V gene sequence: CDR1 SNHLY, CDR2 FYNNEI. CDR3 length: 12 amino acids. The V gene end was trimmed by 10 bases and the J gene end by 5 bases; junction bases not matched to a gene: 4. The DNA of the CDR3 is TGTGCCATCGGGGGACAGGGGGAGACCCAGTACTTC. It specifies CAIGGQGETQYF.